The T cell receptor beta chain described here comes from a study of Graves' ophthalmopathy and Graves' hyperthyroidism. Overall study results and limits: Detected in blood as well were most expanded thyroid clonotypes with frequency above 0.001. Sensitivity reached roughly 90% and specificity roughly 76% for a 13-signature model separating ophthalmopathy from stable hyperthyroidism.

Deletions cut 5 bases from V and 5 bases from J, with 9 bases between. Per the germline V gene, CDR1 is MNHEY and CDR2 is SVGAGI. The CDR3 covers 12 residues. From RNA, the CDR3 regions of TCR beta chains were amplified and sequenced. Investigators did first-round RT-PCR with HTBI primers, then second-round multiplex PCR. TCRdb reanalysed the multiplex PCR reads using MiXCR and keeps one entry per CDR3 protein. The data contain 220,000 or so distinct CDR3 sequences, roughly 21% of them singletons. This clonotype was detected ten times or more. Its antigen is as yet unknown. Other autoimmune diseases, uncontrolled infections, pregnancy or lactation excluded patients from enrollment. The PBMCs used were ones drawn from about 9.7 ml of fresh peripheral blood.

The source is a woman between 45 and 60 years old with Graves' ophthalmopathy. The chain couples TRBV6-5 to TRBJ1-2, with no clear D. Input material: peripheral blood. In DNA, the CDR3 is TGTGCCAGCAGTACTGGACGGTATGGCTACACCTTC. It codes for CASSTGRYGYTF.